This entry describes one T cell receptor beta chain. The data are from a study of T cells expressing NK-cell markers. TCRdb re-called the 5' RACE reads; every CDR3 protein appears as one record, without DNA. The listing records about 550,000 distinct CDR3 sequences. This CDR3 comprises 18 residues. The germline CDR1 and CDR2 sequences are SGHRS and YFSETQ. This clonotype originated in a man aged 18 to 29 in good health. The chain joins TRBV5-1 to TRBJ2-1; as DNA is missing, the TRBD2 call by TCRdb cannot be tested. Sequencing was carried out using blood T cells: a sorted CD56 or NKG2C T cell subset, CD4+ or CD8+ T cells, or bulk PBMC T cells (not recorded which). The CDR3 reads CASSSPSRTSGAYNEQFF.